Shown below are 2 T cell receptor beta chains from a single sample sequenced in a study of tumor-infiltrating lymphocytes in primary liver carcinoma. Between roughly 17 and 31 mg of unsorted bulk tissue served as the source from which RNA and DNA were co-extracted. Total RNA amounting to around 530 ng was the source from which TCR beta cDNA was made with a constant-region primer. Libraries for TCR beta were built through three nested multiplex PCR rounds, which together made up a slightly modified ARM-PCR procedure. The first two PCR rounds, approximately 10 cycles each, used TRBV1-TRBV30 forward primers and a C-beta reverse primer. From the multiplex PCR reads, TCRdb called clonotypes with MiXCR, one entry per CDR3 protein. The sample has around 99,000 distinct CDR3 sequences, roughly 70% seen once. What was sequenced was tumor-adjacent normal liver tissue. The source of these receptors is a man aged 40-49 years with primary liver carcinoma and hepatitis B virus infection.

A remark on this clonotype: Likely a read error: the CDR3 ends without its conserved phenylalanine or tryptophan. The limits of the CDR3 on the DNA are not certain, so only TCRdb's listed CDR3 is given. This sequence joins TRBV6-1 and TRBJ2-7; no check of the table's D call, TRBD2, against the DNA was made. The germline CDR1 and CDR2 sequences are MNHNS and SASEGT. Both ends counted, the CDR3 spans 15 residues. CDR3 sequence: CASSYSTEGTYEQHI.

This clonotype was recorded a few times. At one end the junction does not follow the germline gene, possibly because of a read error. The rearrangement joins TRBV7-8 to TRBJ1-5; the D is unclear. This CDR3 contains 13 residues. CDR1 and CDR2 from the germline V gene are SGHVS and FQNEAQ. Here the CDR3 DNA reads TGTGCCAGCAGCTTAGCTAGGGCTCAGCCCCAGCTTTTT. This gives the protein CASSLARAQPQLF.